The T cell receptor (beta chain) described here comes from a study of blood T cell repertoires in COVID-19. The ends lost 4 bases at V and 4 bases at J; junction bases unmatched: 5. There are 14 residues in the CDR3. Germline V gene lookup returns CDR1 SQVTM and CDR2 ANQGSEA. The data were produced by immunoSEQ multiplex PCR, yet TCRdb's version contains in-frame clones alone and is incomplete. The sample carries fewer than 40,000 clones, roughly 87% recorded once. The sequencing sample was made of peripheral blood. This receptor was taken from a man older than 75 with acute or convalescent COVID-19. The chain links TRBV29-1 to TRBJ2-3; 10 bases agree with TRBD2. The CDR3 sequence is CSVGEAGGPDTQYF. CDR3 DNA: TGCAGCGTTGGGGAAGCGGGAGGGCCAGATACGCAGTATTTT.